Following are 10 T cell receptor beta chains from one sample sequenced in a study of OX40 agonist ivuxolimab in advanced cancers. TCRdb keeps only in-frame clones here, not all; method: immunoSEQ multiplex PCR. The sample holds about 94,000 clones, about nine tenths seen once. The material sequenced was CD4+ or CD8+ T cells sorted from blood, taken in a trial of the OX40 agonist ivuxolimab. The receptors were sampled from an adult with an advanced solid tumor such as melanoma, head and neck, liver or kidney cancer.

This chain connects TRBV5-8 to TRBJ2-7, with 8 bases aligning to TRBD2. This CDR3 is 15 amino acids long. Per the germline V gene, CDR1 is SGHTS and CDR2 is YDEGEE. With 6 bases clipped from V and 3 bases from J, the junction kept 11 bases outside the gene matches. Here the CDR3 reads CASTPGGGSFYEQYF. The CDR3 nucleotides read TGTGCCAGCACCCCGGGCGGGGGGAGTTTCTACGAGCAGTACTTC.

In its sample, this clone was seen once. The V gene is TRBV27, the J gene TRBJ1-4; D ambiguous. The CDR3 spans 14 residues. Germline V gene lookup returns CDR1 MNHEY and CDR2 SMNVEV (reference sequence). V lost 5 bases and J 7 bases, leaving 14 bases between the germline ends. CDR3: CASSVVPRFEKLFF. The CDR3 region has the DNA TGTGCCAGCAGTGTAGTCCCTAGATTTGAAAAACTGTTTTTT.

The V call is TRBV5-4, the J call TRBJ1-1, with 12 bases identical to TRBD1. The CDR3 has 16 amino acids. Looked up from germline, CDR1 is SGHNT and CDR2 is YYREEE (reference sequence). V lost 4 bases, J lost 4 bases, and 8 bases stayed unmatched. The DNA for the CDR3 is TGTGCCAGCAGCGACGGGGACAGGGGGCGTAGCACTGAAGCTTTCTTT. Translated, it gives CASSDGDRGRSTEAFF.

This chain joins TRBV7-2 and TRBJ2-7; D perhaps matches TRBD2 (7 bases). CDR3 length equals 16 residues. The V gene lost 5 bases and the J gene lost 7 bases, with 24 bases spanning the gap. CDR1 is SGHTA and CDR2 is FQGNSA in the germline V gene. The CDR3: CASSPPSFRGAREQYF. As DNA, the CDR3 is TGTGCCAGCAGCCCTCCCAGCTTCCGGGGGGCGCGGGAGCAGTACTTC.

The rearrangement uses TRBV5-1 and TRBJ2-5; 9 bases align to TRBD2. Germline V gene lookup returns CDR1 SGHRS and CDR2 YFSETQ. The ends lost 6 bases at V and 5 bases at J; junction bases unmatched: 8. The CDR3 has 14 residues. As DNA, the CDR3 is TGCGCCAGCACCTCTGGCGGGGGGGCTGAGACCCAGTACTTC. Amino acid sequence: CASTSGGGAETQYF.

This rearrangement joins TRBV27 to TRBJ2-1; perhaps TRBD1 as D (5 bases). Between the trimmed V and J ends, which lost 5 bases and 3 bases, there was a span of 8 bases. CDR1 is MNHEY, CDR2 SMNVEV, per germline (reference sequence). This CDR3 is built from 13 residues. The CDR3 region has the DNA TGTGCCAGCAGTCGAGGACACTACAATGAGCAGTTCTTC. Protein sequence: CASSRGHYNEQFF.

This clone was detected a few times. This rearrangement joins TRBV4-2 to TRBJ2-7; tentative D call: TRBD1 (5 bases). Germline V lookup: CDR1 LGHNA, CDR2 YNFKEQ. Trimming shortened V by 0 bases and J by 3 bases, and 9 bases separated the two germline ends. This CDR3 region has 14 residues. In DNA, the CDR3 is TGTGCCAGCAGCCAAGAAGGAAGGGGCTACGAGCAGTACTTC. Translation gives CASSQEGRGYEQYF.

The chain recombines TRBV5-8 with TRBJ1-4, with 9 bases identical to TRBD1. The junction had 1 base not matched to a gene; V was cut back by 0 bases and J by 7 bases. The CDR3 contains 14 residues. Germline V gene sequence: CDR1 SGHTS, CDR2 YDEGEE. DNA of the CDR3: TGTGCCAGCAGCTTGGAGACAGGGGGTGAAAAACTGTTTTTT. Translating it yields CASSLETGGEKLFF.

This chain connects TRBV4-3 to TRBJ2-7, with 8 bases matching TRBD1. Per germline, CDR1 LGHNA and CDR2 YSLEER. V dropped 1 base and J dropped 2; count of bases not matched to a gene: 4. CDR3 length equals 15 residues. For the CDR3, the DNA is TGCGCCAGCAGCCAAGGAAGACAGGGGACCTACGAGCAGTACTTC. Translating it yields CASSQGRQGTYEQYF.

The chain employs TRBV30 and TRBJ2-5; D may be TRBD1 (6 bases). The germline V gene encodes CDR1 GTSNPN and CDR2 SVGIG (reference sequence). The CDR3 consists of 12 residues. V was clipped by 5 bases and J by 3 bases, with 10 bases between them. This CDR3 is CAWAPGEETQYF. CDR3 nucleotide sequence: TGTGCCTGGGCCCCAGGGGAAGAGACCCAGTACTTC.